This T cell receptor (beta chain) was identified during a study of T-cell memory formation after mild COVID-19. Study context: TCR clustering was largely donor specific. Study-wide findings and caveats: Second-wave clones peaking on day 37 lacked confirmed SARS-CoV-2 specificity. Memory from before infection featured some responding clones, which suggests cross-reactive memory joined.

TCRdb re-called the 5' RACE reads with MiXCR, one entry per CDR3 protein. Of a few hundred thousand distinct CDR3 sequences in the sample, about 21% were seen once. Germline-derived CDR1 and CDR2 are DFQATT and SNEGSKA (reference sequence). Trimming removed 6 bases from V and 4 bases from J, with 18 bases in between. There are 14 residues in the CDR3. In its sample, this clonotype was seen a few times. Its specificity is not known. The sequencing sample was made of PBMCs or a T cell subset sorted from them (not recorded which). V gene TRBV20-1 combines with J gene TRBJ1-2, with D hard to call. This receptor was taken from an adult woman who had mild COVID-19 (a few samples of this study predate the infection). Cell type and time point are not known. CDR3 in DNA: TGCAGTGCCCCGGGTGGGGAGGGAATCTATGGCTACACCTTC. This gives the protein CSAPGGEGIYGYTF.